Described below is a single T cell receptor (beta chain) sequence and its context. Trimming at V came to 8 bases and at J to 4 bases, leaving 9 bases not matched to a gene. Looked up from germline, CDR1 is SGHTA and CDR2 is FQGNSA. The CDR3 is 14 residues long. This sample stems from a study of control samples from healthy donors and cancer patients. Produced via immunoSEQ multiplex PCR; TCRdb's table is partial and in-frame only. This sample contains about 190,000 clones. The V call is TRBV7-2, the J call TRBJ1-2; 8 bases agree with TRBD1. The sequence was obtained from a woman in her 30s in good health. The sequencing sample was made of blood. The CDR3 region has the DNA TGTGCCAGCGGCCACAGGGGGAAGGGCTATGGCTACACCTTC. The encoded protein is CASGHRGKGYGYTF.